The present TCR beta chain was sequenced within a study of CD8 T cells in Susac syndrome. CDR3 length equals 14 residues. Germline V CDR1 and CDR2: SGHVS, FQNEAQ. The V and J ends lost 1 base and 6 bases respectively, with 13 bases between them. It was with random hexamers that roughly 0.45 to 1 ug RNA was reverse transcribed. TCRdb recomputed calls from the immunoSEQ multiplex PCR reads with MiXCR, one row per CDR3 protein. The sample includes roughly 190,000 distinct CDR3 sequences, approximately 94% seen only once; the top ten take about 0.1%. The V and J genes are TRBV7-8 and TRBJ2-7; no clear D. The receptor was isolated from a human donor in good health. The sample taken for sequencing was CD4+ T cells from PBMCs. DNA of the CDR3: TGTGCCAGCAGCTTAGTTGCGGCAACTTTCGAGCAGTACTTC. As protein: CASSLVAATFEQYF.